A single sample is the source of the 18 T cell receptor beta chains below, sequenced in a study of blood T cell repertoires in COVID-19. Sequencing was performed with immunoSEQ multiplex PCR; in TCRdb, only in-frame clones are kept and a portion is missing. Of over 150,000 clones in the sample, about 86% were seen once. The specimen sequenced was peripheral blood. The receptors originated from a man aged 50-60 years with active or convalescent COVID-19.

This sequence joins TRBV25-1 and TRBJ2-1; 11 bases align to TRBD2. The CDR3 loop spans 14 amino acids. CDR1 is MGHDK and CDR2 is SYGVNS in the germline V gene. J was trimmed by 4 bases and V by 6 bases; bases with no gene match: 2. CDR3 sequence: CASRTSGAYNEQFF. The CDR3 DNA reads TGTGCCAGCAGGACTAGCGGGGCTTACAATGAGCAGTTCTTC.

V is TRBV30 and J is TRBJ2-3; D remains ambiguous. The CDR3 has 12 residues. The ends were cut back, 0 bases at V and 3 bases at J, with 4 bases in the middle. Looked up from germline, CDR1 is GTSNPN and CDR2 is SVGIG (reference sequence). In DNA form, the CDR3 reads TGTGCCTGGAGTGTACGGACAGATACGCAGTATTTT. Its protein product is CAWSVRTDTQYF.

This clone has only a few counts. The chain couples TRBV6-5 to TRBJ1-2, with 7 bases lining up with TRBD1. In germline, CDR1 is MNHEY, CDR2 SVGAGI. V trimming: 0 bases; J trimming: 5 bases; junction bases outside the gene matches: 6. The CDR3 covers 15 residues. The CDR3 DNA reads TGTGCCAGCAGTTACTCGGAGGGGGCAGGGTATGGCTACACCTTC. Amino acids: CASSYSEGAGYGYTF.

The V call is TRBV11-3, the J call TRBJ2-3, with D possibly matching TRBD2 (6 bases). The germline V and J ends were trimmed by 5 bases and 14 bases, with 17 bases remaining between them. The CDR3 has 12 residues. CDR1 is SGHNT and CDR2 is YENEEA in the germline V gene. The CDR3: CASSPDHGTGYF. CDR3 coding DNA: TGTGCCAGCAGCCCAGACCACGGGACTGGGTATTTT.

The chain couples TRBV4-2 to TRBJ1-4, with D possibly TRBD1 on 5 matching bases. V lost 3 bases and J lost 7, with 12 bases in between. The CDR3 spans 14 residues. The germline V gene has CDR1 LGHNA and CDR2 YNFKEQ. CDR3 region: CASSHLDSSEKLFF. The CDR3 DNA is TGTGCCAGCAGCCACCTTGACAGTTCTGAAAAACTGTTTTTT.

As DNA, the CDR3 is TGTGCCAGCAGAAGGGCGGGAGGCTCGCTCAATGAGCAGTTCTTC. Its translation is CASRRAGGSLNEQFF. V gene TRBV27 combines with J gene TRBJ2-1; 8 positions agree with TRBD2. The CDR3 loop spans 15 amino acids. The V and J ends lost 6 bases and 6 bases, in that order; junction bases with no gene match: 10. Germline CDR1 is MNHEY and CDR2 is SMNVEV (reference sequence).

The chain carries TRBV3-1 (or the pseudogene TRBV3-2) and TRBJ1-2; perhaps TRBD1 as D (6 bases). The CDR3 contains 15 residues. The germline CDR1 and CDR2 sequences are LGHDT and YNNKEL (reference sequence). V was clipped by 4 bases and J by 2 bases, with 14 bases between them. The CDR3 protein is CASSLYRVANYGYTF. CDR3 nucleotide sequence: TGTGCCAGCAGCCTATACAGGGTGGCGAACTATGGCTACACCTTC.

This clone was seen once. The V gene is TRBV18, the J gene TRBJ1-5, with no clear D. V lost 0 bases and J 4 bases, leaving 10 bases between the germline ends. The CDR3 runs to 15 residues. Per the germline V gene, CDR1 is KGHSH and CDR2 is LQKENI. In DNA, the CDR3 is TGTGCCAGCTCACCACCGCCAGGTGCAAATCAGCCCCAGCATTTT. It codes for CASSPPPGANQPQHF.

This clone showed up just once. This rearrangement joins TRBV24-1 to TRBJ1-5; D might be TRBD1 (6 bases). The germline gives CDR1 KGHDR, CDR2 SFDVKD. V was pared by 12 bases and J by 3 bases, with 29 bases between. This CDR3 is 18 amino acids long. In DNA, the CDR3 is TGTGCCCCCGATTCGCGTTGGGTCGAGGCAGGGGACAATCAGCCCCAGCATTTT. Its translation: CAPDSRWVEAGDNQPQHF.

The J gene is TRBJ1-2, the V gene TRBV6-1, with D possibly matching TRBD1 (5 bases). Germline CDR1 is MNHNS and CDR2 is SASEGT. V was trimmed by 3 bases and J by 2 bases, leaving 10 bases between them. This CDR3 region has 14 residues. The CDR3 DNA reads as TGTGCCAGCAGTGAGGGCCGACAGAACTATGGCTACACCTTC. As protein: CASSEGRQNYGYTF.

A single count supports this clone. This chain uses TRBV4-3 with TRBJ1-2; 7 bases are a match to TRBD1. The length of the CDR3 is 16 residues. Germline CDR1 reads LGHNA; CDR2 reads YSLEER. Trimming removed 4 bases from V and 6 bases from J; junction bases left unmatched: 14. CDR3 DNA sequence: TGCGCCAGCAGCCTAGACCGACGAACAGGGGTTGATGGCTACACCTTC. Translating gives CASSLDRRTGVDGYTF.

The gene calls are TRBV20-1 and TRBJ1-5; unclear D gene. The CDR3 is 11 amino acids. The V gene's germline CDR1 is DFQATT and CDR2 SNEGSKA (reference sequence). With 1 base removed from V and 6 bases from J, the gap between germline ends came to 4 bases. DNA for the CDR3: TGCAGTGCTAGAGGAGGTCAGCCCCAGCATTTT. As protein: CSARGGQPQHF.

V usage is TRBV9 and J usage is TRBJ2-7; 9 nucleotides match TRBD2. CDR1 and CDR2 from the germline V gene are SGDLS and YYNGEE. With V trimmed by 4 bases and J by 5 bases, 10 bases remained unmatched. The CDR3 sequence is 15 residues long. The CDR3 coding sequence is TGTGCCAGCAGCCCGCGGGCTAGCGGGATCCACGAGCAGTACTTC. This translates into CASSPRASGIHEQYF. The variable domain in full, with the rest retrieved from reference TRBV9 and TRBJ2-7, is DSGVTQTPKHLITATGQRVTLRCSPRSGDLSVYWYQQSLDQGLQFLIQYYNGEERAKGNILERFSAQQFPDLHSELNLSSLELGDSALYFCASSPRASGIHEQYFGPGTRLTVT.

The chain employs TRBV11-3 and TRBJ1-1; 9 nucleotides match TRBD1. Germline CDR1 reads SGHNT; CDR2 reads YENEEA. The CDR3 runs to 14 residues. Trimming cost V 5 bases and J 6 bases; bases outside gene matches: 7. CDR3 sequence reads: CASSQGTGPAEAFF. The CDR3 DNA reads TGTGCCAGCAGCCAAGGGACAGGGCCGGCTGAAGCTTTCTTT.

V gene TRBV24-1 combines with J gene TRBJ2-4; 7 bases align to TRBD1. CDR3 length equals 16 residues. The V and J ends lost 5 bases and 1 base, in that order; junction bases with no gene match: 7. Germline loops: CDR1 KGHDR, CDR2 SFDVKD. Written as DNA, the CDR3 is TGTGCCACCAGTGCGCTGACAGGGCCGGCCAAAAACATTCAGTACTTC. This sequence encodes CATSALTGPAKNIQYF.

The CDR3 bases are TGTGCCAGCAGTACCTCAGGGTCTGGAAACACCATATATTTT. It encodes CASSTSGSGNTIYF. The rearrangement uses TRBV28 and TRBJ1-3; D possibly corresponds to TRBD1 (5 bases). The germline gives CDR1 MDHEN, CDR2 SYDVKM. The CDR3 is 14 amino acids. V lost 5 bases, J lost 1 base, and 9 bases lay in between. Supplemented by reference TRBV28 and TRBJ1-3, the full variable domain reads DVKVTQSSRYLVKRTGEKVFLECVQDMDHENMFWYRQDPGLGLRLIYFSYDVKMKEKGDIPEGYSVSREKKERFSLILESASTNQTSMYLCASSTSGSGNTIYFGEGSWLTVV.

The chain recombines TRBV11-3 with TRBJ2-7; tentative D call: TRBD2 (6 bases). The CDR3 consists of 14 residues. V shed 1 base and J shed 4 bases, with 11 bases lying between them. The germline CDR1 and CDR2 sequences are SGHNT and YENEEA. CDR3 amino acids: CASSLAGGEYEQYF. DNA for the CDR3: TGTGCCAGCAGCTTAGCCGGGGGAGAATACGAGCAGTACTTC.

V gene TRBV7-9 combines with J gene TRBJ2-5, with TRBD2 identical over 9 bases. V lost 6 bases, J lost 6 bases, and 17 bases stayed unmatched. Germline CDR1 reads SEHNR; CDR2 reads FQNEAQ (reference sequence). The CDR3 length is 17 residues. The CDR3 DNA is TGTGCCAGCAGGGCCGGGAGCGGGAGGCGCGGCGAAAAGACCCAGTACTTC. Amino acid sequence: CASRAGSGRRGEKTQYF.